The rows below give T cell receptor beta chains drawn from one sample of a study of tumor-infiltrating lymphocytes in glioblastoma multiforme. TCRdb redid the calling of the multiplex PCR reads with MiXCR, one entry per CDR3 protein. The sample holds 20,000 or so distinct CDR3 sequences, approximately 70% seen once. Sequencing was carried out using peripheral blood. Receptors originate from a male donor with glioblastoma. Each CDR3 is given with its conserved first and last residue.

v_gene: TRBV20-1
len: 14
j_gene: TRBJ1-1
CDR3aa: CSARVTGGITEAFF

v_gene: TRBV7-9
len: 14
j_gene: TRBJ1-1
CDR3aa: CASSDNHMNTEAFF

v_gene: TRBV6-4
len: 16
j_gene: TRBJ2-2
CDR3aa: CASSDSRGTLTGEPFF

v_gene: TRBV11-2
len: 14
j_gene: TRBJ1-2
CDR3aa: CASSLGQGWDGYTF

v_gene: TRBV20-1
len: 11
j_gene: TRBJ1-1
CDR3aa: CNASGQKGAFF

v_gene: TRBV29-1
len: 14
j_gene: TRBJ2-1
CDR3aa: CSVEEVAGLNEQFF

v_gene: TRBV20-1
len: 13
j_gene: TRBJ2-7
CDR3aa: CSVRGGDLDEQYF

v_gene: TRBV11-1
len: 15
j_gene: TRBJ2-1
CDR3aa: CASSPERGGQHEQFF

v_gene: TRBV7-9
len: 12
j_gene: TRBJ2-7
CDR3aa: CACSLPTHEQYF

v_gene: TRBV20-1
len: 14
j_gene: TRBJ2-7
CDR3aa: CSARDRGGVDEQYF

v_gene: TRBV11-2
len: 13
j_gene: TRBJ2-7
CDR3aa: CASSPSGYYEQYF

v_gene: TRBV20-1
len: 15
j_gene: TRBJ1-1
CDR3aa: CSARAGLESDTEAFF

v_gene: TRBV11-2
len: 18
j_gene: TRBJ2-1
CDR3aa: CASSSLGGARSHYNEQFF

v_gene: TRBV28
len: 15
j_gene: TRBJ2-7
CDR3aa: CASSGGAVSSYEQYF

v_gene: TRBV11-2
len: 14
j_gene: TRBJ1-1
CDR3aa: CISSFRTGKTEAFF

v_gene: TRBV7-8
len: 13
j_gene: TRBJ2-5
CDR3aa: CASSFRVQETQCF

v_gene: TRBV11-2
len: 13
j_gene: TRBJ1-5
CDR3aa: CASSSNMDHLQHF

v_gene: TRBV6-1
len: 12
j_gene: TRBJ2-1
CDR3aa: CASNEAWNEQFF

v_gene: TRBV29-1
len: 12
j_gene: TRBJ2-3
CDR3aa: CSVAPGSNTQYF

v_gene: TRBV28
len: 14
j_gene: TRBJ2-5
CDR3aa: CASSPGGTQETQYF